The source of this T cell receptor beta chain is a study of blood T cell repertoires in COVID-19. Across the study: From the United States, Italy and Spain came samples of acute and convalescent COVID-19. PBMCs, B-cell-depleted T cells, or T cells were the source of the cDNA or gDNA that made up the material.

In the authors' methods: Amplification of reference gene primers was used by the study to estimate nucleated cell counts. Profiling relied on immunoSEQ multiplex PCR, and the TCRdb table lists in-frame clones only, not all of them. The V and J calls and clone size come from that table; D and trimming were worked out from the DNA. The sample consists of approximately 150,000 clones, around 84% of them appearing once. CDR1 SGHRS and CDR2 YFSETQ come from the germline V gene. Trimming at V came to 3 bases and at J to 2 bases, leaving 2 bases not matched to a gene. The CDR3 is made up of 14 amino acids. This rearrangement joins TRBV5-1 to TRBJ2-5; 9 bases map to TRBD2. The source material was peripheral blood. The sequence was collected from a woman older than 75 with acute or convalescent COVID-19. This chain's CDR3 is CASSWTSAQETQYF. Here the CDR3 DNA reads TGCGCCAGCAGCTGGACTAGCGCACAAGAGACCCAGTACTTC.